This T cell receptor beta chain is drawn from a study of OX40 agonist ivuxolimab in advanced cancers. Study-wide results and limits: Expanded clones belonging to CD8+ T cells outnumbered, on average, those of CD4+.

As concerns this clone: Its antigen is unknown.

Assay: immunoSEQ multiplex PCR; the TCRdb copy retains only in-frame clones and omits some. The repertoire has fewer than 85,000 clones, around 86% of them found once; the top ten carry about 0.78%. Trimming took off 4 bases at V and 4 bases at J, with 11 bases between the two ends. CDR1 is SGHNT, CDR2 YENEEA, per germline. The CDR3 has 13 residues. The chain recombines TRBV11-3 with TRBJ2-7; perhaps TRBD1 as D (6 bases). The receptor comes from an adult with an advanced solid tumor such as melanoma, head and neck, liver or kidney cancer. This specimen was CD4+ or CD8+ T cells sorted from blood, taken in a trial of the OX40 agonist ivuxolimab. The CDR3 loop is CASSSSGQYEQYF. CDR3 DNA sequence: TGTGCCAGCAGCTCCTCGGGACAATACGAGCAGTACTTC.